These 30 T cell receptor beta chains came from one sample sequenced in a study (dated by TCRdb to about 2015). CD4+CD25+CD127-/low cells were isolated as Tregs. Library construction relied on 5' RACE. Data came from an Illumina MiSeq. In TCRdb, the public reads were trimmed at Q25 with fastp and aligned with MiXCR, with productive beta chains retained. All rows with the same CDR3 protein become a single entry with the most common DNA and genes. A total of under 65,000 distinct CDR3 sequences appear in this sample, more than 20% of them only once. The ten top clones hold roughly 3.2% of the sample. The sample comprised tumor-infiltrating Tregs sorted from the breast tumor. These TCRs come from a female donor with breast cancer.

This clonotype has more than one count but fewer than ten. The chain joins TRBV28 to TRBJ2-3, with 9 bases identical to TRBD2. J gave up 5 bases and V 6 bases, and 12 bases lay outside the gene matches. CDR1 and CDR2 (germline): MDHEN, SYDVKM. The CDR3 is 16 amino acids. This chain's CDR3 is CASSTSGGLALDTQYF. The CDR3 DNA reads TGTGCCAGCAGCACGTCAGGGGGACTAGCATTAGATACGCAGTATTTT.

This clonotype has only a few counts. V gene TRBV7-3 combines with J gene TRBJ2-3, with D uncertain. The ends were cut back, 5 bases at V and 0 bases at J, with 9 bases in the middle. Germline V gene lookup returns CDR1 SGHTA and CDR2 FQGTGA. CDR3 length: 14 amino acids. The CDR3 here is CASSPYLSTDTQYF. The DNA of the CDR3 is TGTGCCAGCAGCCCCTACCTTAGCACAGATACGCAGTATTTT. The whole variable domain, remainder taken from reference TRBV7-3 and TRBJ2-3, is GAGVSQTPSNKVTEKGKYVELRCDPISGHTALYWYRQSLGQGPEFLIYFQGTGAADDSGLPNDRFFAVRPEGSVSTLKIQRTERGDSAVYLCASSPYLSTDTQYFGPGTRLTVL.

This clonotype was found a few times. The chain employs TRBV3-1 and TRBJ1-6; possibly TRBD1 for D (5 bases). CDR1 is LGHDT and CDR2 is YNNKEL in the germline V gene (reference sequence). V lost 4 bases and J 5 bases, leaving 15 bases between the germline ends. CDR3 length: 16 amino acids. The CDR3 DNA reads as TGTGCCAGCAGCCCCTCGGGGGGAAGGAATAATTCACCCCTCCACTTT. Its translation: CASSPSGGRNNSPLHF.

This clonotype has only a few counts. This rearrangement joins TRBV29-1 to TRBJ2-1; a weak D match, TRBD2 (5 bases). CDR1 and CDR2 from the germline V gene are SQVTM and ANQGSEA. The V end was cut by 2 bases, the J end by 5 bases, with 10 bases between. This CDR3 is built from 13 residues. DNA of the CDR3: TGCAGCGTTGAAAATATGCGGGACAATGAGCAGTTCTTC. Residues: CSVENMRDNEQFF.

This clonotype has more than one count but fewer than ten. This sequence joins TRBV20-1 and TRBJ2-7; 7 nucleotides agree with TRBD2. CDR1 and CDR2 (germline): DFQATT, SNEGSKA (reference sequence). This CDR3 has 13 residues. Trimming removed 6 bases from V and 4 bases from J; junction bases left unmatched: 9. CDR3 amino acids: CSALGGLGYEQYF. In nucleotides, the CDR3 is TGCAGTGCGCTAGGAGGACTAGGGTACGAGCAGTACTTC.

The chain employs TRBV7-3 and TRBJ2-1; 8 bases align to TRBD2. With V trimmed by 5 bases and J by 8 bases, 5 bases remained unmatched. This CDR3 is built from 13 residues. Germline CDR1 SGHTA, CDR2 FQGTGA. The CDR3 loop is CASSSSGRHEQFF. The CDR3 DNA sequence: TGTGCCAGCAGCAGCAGCGGGAGACATGAGCAGTTCTTC.

This clonotype was found many times. This chain joins TRBV5-6 and TRBJ2-3; 9 nucleotides align to TRBD2. The germline CDR1 and CDR2 sequences are SGHDT and YYEEEE. CDR3 size: 13 residues. The V gene end was trimmed by 3 bases and the J gene end by 8 bases; junction bases not matched to a gene: 4. CDR3 region: CASSSSSGITQYF. The DNA for the CDR3 is TGTGCCAGCAGCTCCTCTAGCGGGATTACGCAGTATTTT.

This chain links TRBV5-1 with TRBJ2-5; the match to TRBD1 covers 8 bases. The V and J ends lost 3 bases and 5 bases, in that order; junction bases with no gene match: 9. CDR3 length equals 15 residues. Germline-derived CDR1 and CDR2 are SGHRS and YFSETQ. DNA of the CDR3: TGCGCCAGCAGCTGGAGGGCAGGGGGCCGGGAGACCCAGTACTTC. Its translation is CASSWRAGGRETQYF.

This clonotype was seen ten or more times. The CDR3 reads CSANKLTRRGRRNQPQHF. CDR3 nucleotide sequence: TGCAGTGCCAACAAACTAACACGACGGGGGAGGAGGAATCAGCCCCAGCATTTT. The chain employs TRBV20-1 and TRBJ1-5; D may be TRBD1 (5 bases). The germline CDR1 and CDR2 sequences are DFQATT and SNEGSKA (reference sequence). Trimming cost V 6 bases and J 4 bases, with 28 bases left between them. The CDR3 runs 18 residues.

Only a few counts were recorded for this clonotype. The gene calls are TRBV20-1 and TRBJ1-4; maybe TRBD1 (6 bases). V dropped 0 bases and J dropped 15 bases, with 11 bases sitting between them. This CDR3 has 11 residues. Germline V gene sequence: CDR1 DFQATT, CDR2 SNEGSKA (reference sequence). For the CDR3, the DNA is TGCAGTGCTAGAGAGAGGGGGATGGTGTTTTTT. Amino acids: CSARERGMVFF.

The rearrangement links TRBV28 to TRBJ1-5; TRBD1 is a possible D gene (5 bases). Germline V gene lookup returns CDR1 MDHEN and CDR2 SYDVKM. The CDR3 spans 14 residues. Deletions cut 5 bases from V and 12 bases from J, with 20 bases between. The CDR3 DNA follows: TGTGCCAGCAGTACCCCAGGGTCCCCTGTGCGCCAGCATTTT. Protein sequence: CASSTPGSPVRQHF.

CDR3 sequence reads: CASSFATGTGELFF. CDR3 nucleotides: TGTGCCAGCAGCTTTGCAACAGGGACCGGGGAGCTGTTTTTT. The chain employs TRBV7-9 and TRBJ2-2; a weak D match, TRBD1 (6 bases). CDR1 SEHNR and CDR2 FQNEAQ come from the germline V gene (reference sequence). Between the trimmed V and J ends, which lost 3 bases and 5 bases, there was a span of 10 bases. This CDR3 spans 14 amino acids.

The chain employs TRBV30 and TRBJ1-3; D gene uncertain. Trimming removed 0 bases at V and 7 bases at J, with 7 bases between. CDR3 length: 12 amino acids. From germline, CDR1 is GTSNPN and CDR2 SVGIG (reference sequence). CDR3 region: CAWSVLGNTIYF. The CDR3 DNA follows: TGTGCCTGGAGTGTTTTGGGGAACACCATATATTTT.

The chain has TRBV7-2 and TRBJ2-3, with D tentatively TRBD1 (5 bases). The CDR3 extends over 13 amino acids. V gave up 4 bases and J gave up 6 bases, with 11 bases separating them. The germline gives CDR1 SGHTA, CDR2 FQGNSA. The DNA for the CDR3 is TGTGCCAGCAGCTCACAGGATTCGGATACGCAGTATTTT. Its protein is CASSSQDSDTQYF.

As concerns this clonotype: A much larger clonotype is one base distant, so this may be a read error. The chain links TRBV6-5 to TRBJ1-5; maybe TRBD1 (5 bases). V lost 8 bases and J lost 4, with 12 bases in between. This CDR3 has 13 amino acids. Germline V gene sequence: CDR1 MNHEY, CDR2 SVGAGI. The CDR3: CASGSRGNQPQHF. CDR3 nucleotide sequence: TGTGCCAGCGGCTCACGGGGGAATCAGCCCCAGCATTTT.

This clonotype was observed a handful of times. The V and J genes are TRBV7-9 and TRBJ2-7, with TRBD1 matching 7 bases. The CDR3 consists of 15 residues. With 7 bases clipped from V and 2 bases from J, the junction kept 11 bases outside the gene matches. Germline V gene data show CDR1 as SEHNR and CDR2 as FQNEAQ (reference sequence). The CDR3 loop is CASTSHRDSTYEQYF. The CDR3 region has the DNA TGTGCCAGCACCTCACACCGGGACAGCACCTACGAGCAGTACTTC.

About this clonotype itself: This CDR3 fails to terminate in the conserved phenylalanine or tryptophan, so it likely reflects a read error. The chain is built from TRBV4-1 and TRBJ2-7; weak D call: TRBD2 (5 bases). This CDR3 is built from 16 residues. Trimming took off 0 bases at V and 2 bases at J, with 14 bases between the two ends. Germline CDR1 is MGHRA and CDR2 is YSYEKL. The CDR3 nucleotides read TGCGCCAGCAGCCAAGATGCAGATCGGGGAACCTACGAGCAGTACTCC. It yields the protein CASSQDADRGTYEQYS.

This clonotype was counted at least ten times. The V and J genes are TRBV29-1 and TRBJ2-6; D might be TRBD1 or TRBD2, each matching 5 bases. Trimming left V 5 bases short and J 2 bases short, with 13 bases between. The CDR3 has 15 residues. Germline V gene data show CDR1 as SQVTM and CDR2 as ANQGSEA. DNA of the CDR3: TGCAGCGTTTTGAGGGGCAGGGCTGGGGCCAACGTCCTGACTTTC. This gives the protein CSVLRGRAGANVLTF.

This clonotype has a count of ten or more. The gene calls are TRBV20-1 and TRBJ2-5, with D uncertain. V lost 2 bases and J lost 2, with 12 bases in between. Germline CDR1 reads DFQATT; CDR2 reads SNEGSKA (reference sequence). This CDR3 contains 14 residues. The CDR3 is CSARPGSVQETQYF. CDR3 sequence (DNA): TGCAGTGCTAGACCAGGCAGCGTTCAAGAGACCCAGTACTTC.

This clonotype was counted at least ten times. The V call is TRBV24-1, the J call TRBJ2-1; D not resolved. This CDR3 spans 11 amino acids. Germline V gene lookup returns CDR1 KGHDR and CDR2 SFDVKD. The ends were cut back, 3 bases at V and 7 bases at J, with 3 bases in the middle. CDR3 nucleotide sequence: TGTGCCACCAGTGATCCGAATGAGCAGTTCTTC. It translates to CATSDPNEQFF.

Ten or more counts support this clonotype. The chain links TRBV7-9 to TRBJ1-3; 7 bases agree with TRBD1. The germline gives CDR1 SEHNR, CDR2 FQNEAQ (reference sequence). Unmatched junction bases numbered 6, after V lost 3 bases and J lost 4 bases. The CDR3 extends over 15 amino acids. CDR3 sequence: CASSFARDRGNTIYF. The CDR3 nucleotides are TGTGCCAGCAGCTTCGCCAGGGACAGAGGAAACACCATATATTTT.

About this clonotype: Since the CDR3 does not end with the conserved phenylalanine or tryptophan, this likely comes from a read error. As DNA, the CDR3 is TGCAGCGTTACAGGGGGCGTTAAGCAGTTCCTC. This translates into CSVTGGVKQFL. The genes are TRBV29-1 and TRBJ2-1; TRBD1 aligns across 9 bases. Germline V gene data show CDR1 as SQVTM and CDR2 as ANQGSEA. The CDR3 contains 11 residues. With 5 bases clipped from V and 11 bases from J, the junction kept 4 bases outside the gene matches.

In its sample, this clonotype was seen many times. V gene TRBV7-2 combines with J gene TRBJ1-2, with D tentatively TRBD1 (5 bases). CDR3 length equals 13 residues. The germline V gene encodes CDR1 SGHTA and CDR2 FQGNSA. V lost 2 bases to trimming and J lost 6 bases, with 10 bases between them. CDR3 bases: TGTGCCAGCAGCTTACCGACGGGGGATGGCTACACCTTC. This sequence encodes CASSLPTGDGYTF.

This clonotype was seen more than once but under ten times. CDR3 loop: CASSFTGSTEAFF. The CDR3 DNA reads as TGTGCCAGCAGCTTCACAGGGAGCACTGAAGCTTTCTTT. The chain combines TRBV7-8 with TRBJ1-1, with D perhaps TRBD1 (6 bases). V was trimmed by 3 bases and J by 4 bases, leaving 9 bases between them. Germline CDR1 and CDR2: SGHVS and FQNEAQ. The CDR3 is made up of 13 amino acids. Full variable domain (missing parts from reference TRBV7-8 and TRBJ1-1): GAGVSQSPRYKVAKRGQDVALRCDPISGHVSLFWYQQALGQGPEFLTYFQNEAQLDKSGLPSDRFFAERPEGSVSTLKIQRTQQEDSAVYLCASSFTGSTEAFFGQGTRLTVV.

In this sample, this clonotype turned up many times. The V and J genes are TRBV29-1 and TRBJ1-2; D is uncertain. Deletions cut 3 bases from V and 2 bases from J, with 7 bases between. Germline loops: CDR1 SQVTM, CDR2 ANQGSEA. The CDR3 is 12 residues long. The CDR3 nucleotides are TGCAGCGTTGATGAGCGAAACTATGGCTACACCTTC. Translated: CSVDERNYGYTF.

Regarding this clonotype: One end of the junction varies from germline; a read error may be responsible. The V gene is TRBV7-8, the J gene TRBJ1-1; D gene ambiguous. The CDR3 has 18 amino acids. The V gene's germline CDR1 is SGHVS and CDR2 FQNEAQ. CDR3 protein: CASSKRSSSTGTESEALF. The DNA of the CDR3 is TGTGCCAGCAGCAAACGTTCAAGCTCGACGGGAACTGAGTCTGAAGCTCTCTTT.

Here the CDR3 DNA reads TGCAGTGCTAGAGAACAGGGGACTTCTCAGCCCCAGCATTTT. As protein: CSAREQGTSQPQHF. This chain joins TRBV20-1 and TRBJ1-5; 7 bases line up with TRBD1. In germline, CDR1 is DFQATT, CDR2 SNEGSKA (reference sequence). Trimming cost V 0 bases and J 6 bases; bases outside gene matches: 5. CDR3 length equals 14 residues.

This clonotype came up many times. The genes are TRBV4-1 and TRBJ2-7; D unclear. The ends were cut back, 1 base at V and 5 bases at J, with 6 bases in the middle. Germline CDR1 reads MGHRA; CDR2 reads YSYEKL. The CDR3 extends over 12 amino acids. The CDR3 spells CASSQVGNEQYF. The CDR3, as DNA: TGCGCCAGCAGCCAAGTTGGAAACGAGCAGTACTTC.

This clonotype is classed as medium-sized. The chain is built from TRBV7-2 and TRBJ2-1, with a weak D call TRBD1 (6 bases). V was pared by 1 base and J by 4 bases, with 11 bases between. This CDR3 comprises 15 residues. CDR1 SGHTA and CDR2 FQGNSA come from the germline V gene. In DNA form, the CDR3 reads TGTGCCAGCAGCTTAGACACAGGGCTGTACAATGAGCAGTTCTTC. Translated: CASSLDTGLYNEQFF.

This clonotype was found a few times. The rearrangement uses TRBV29-1 and TRBJ1-1, with no clear D. The germline CDR1 and CDR2 sequences are SQVTM and ANQGSEA. V was cut by 7 bases and J by 2 bases, with 17 bases left in between. CDR3 length equals 14 residues. The CDR3 nucleotides are TGCAGCGGTGGACGCCGGGAGGCAAACACTGAAGCTTTCTTT. It encodes CSGGRREANTEAFF. The variable domain in full, completed from reference TRBV29-1 and TRBJ1-1, reads SAVISQKPSRDICQRGTSLTIQCQVDSQVTMMFWYRQQPGQSLTLIATANQGSEATYESGFVIDKFPISRPNLTFSTLTVSNMSPEDSSIYLCSGGRREANTEAFFGQGTRLTVV.